These 29 T cell receptor beta chains were all obtained from the same sample, sequenced in a study of T cell clones after liver transplantation. Sequencing used immunoSEQ multiplex PCR; TCRdb keeps in-frame clones, though not all of them. The data show roughly 100,000 clones, about 81% seen once. Here the sequenced sample was CD4+ T cells from blood, taken before liver transplant. The receptors stem from a human donor who received a liver transplant.

The rearrangement uses TRBV28 and TRBJ1-3, with D hard to call. Germline V gene lookup returns CDR1 MDHEN and CDR2 SYDVKM. Trimming pared 5 bases from V and 0 bases from J, leaving 14 bases between. The CDR3 sequence is 16 residues long. In DNA, the CDR3 is TGTGCCAGCAGTCCCCCAAGGGCTAACTCTGGAAACACCATATATTTT. Translation: CASSPPRANSGNTIYF. Full variable domain (outside the CDR3, taken from reference TRBV28 and TRBJ1-3): DVKVTQSSRYLVKRTGEKVFLECVQDMDHENMFWYRQDPGLGLRLIYFSYDVKMKEKGDIPEGYSVSREKKERFSLILESASTNQTSMYLCASSPPRANSGNTIYFGEGSWLTVV.

This clone was observed a few times. The genes are TRBV5-6 and TRBJ1-4; 7 bases are a match to TRBD1. The V and J ends lost 4 bases and 8 bases, in that order; junction bases with no gene match: 11. The CDR3 length is 15 residues. Germline lookup yields CDR1 SGHDT and CDR2 YYEEEE. DNA of the CDR3: TGTGCCAGCAGCGGTCAGGGGGACCCCGAAGAAAAACTGTTTTTT. Its translation is CASSGQGDPEEKLFF.

This clone was observed once. V usage is TRBV27 and J usage is TRBJ1-1; a weak D match, TRBD1 (6 bases). The CDR3 consists of 15 residues. With 8 bases removed from V and 1 base from J, the gap between germline ends came to 17 bases. Germline V lookup: CDR1 MNHEY, CDR2 SMNVEV (reference sequence). The CDR3 sequence: CASWSWGQRNTEAFF. CDR3 DNA sequence: TGTGCCAGCTGGTCTTGGGGGCAGAGGAACACTGAAGCTTTCTTT.

The rearrangement joins TRBV18 to TRBJ1-1, with a weak D call TRBD1 (6 bases). This CDR3 contains 17 residues. Germline-derived CDR1 and CDR2 are KGHSH and LQKENI. Trimming stripped 1 base from V and 0 bases from J, with 15 bases between. CDR3: CASSPLHGRGLNTEAFF. The CDR3 DNA reads as TGTGCCAGCTCACCACTTCATGGGAGGGGGTTGAACACTGAAGCTTTCTTT.

On this clone: Additional DNA sequences in this sample encode the identical CDR3. V gene TRBV5-1 combines with J gene TRBJ2-7, with D perhaps matching TRBD2 (5 bases). V lost 0 bases and J lost 2, with 6 bases in between. CDR1 and CDR2 (germline): SGHRS, YFSETQ. The CDR3 has 13 residues. CDR3 region: CASSLGGPYEQYF. CDR3 DNA sequence: TGCGCCAGCAGCTTGGGAGGGCCCTACGAGCAGTACTTC.

The V gene is TRBV5-4, the J gene TRBJ2-4, with D maybe TRBD1 (5 bases). CDR1 and CDR2 (germline): SGHNT, YYREEE (reference sequence). V lost 4 bases and J 1 base, leaving 9 bases between the germline ends. The CDR3 runs 14 residues. The CDR3 DNA is TGTGCCAGCAGCCAGGCAGGGGCCAAAAACATTCAGTACTTC. It codes for CASSQAGAKNIQYF. Full variable domain (rest looked up from reference TRBV5-4 and TRBJ2-4): ETGVTQSPTHLIKTRGQQVTLRCSSQSGHNTVSWYQQALGQGPQFIFQYYREEENGRGNFPPRFSGLQFPNYSSELNVNALELDDSALYLCASSQAGAKNIQYFGAGTRLSVL.

This clone appeared a single time. The chain is built from TRBV5-1 and TRBJ2-7, with 10 positions matching TRBD2. The CDR3 sequence is 15 residues long. With 3 bases clipped from V and 4 bases from J, the junction kept 7 bases outside the gene matches. CDR1 and CDR2 (germline): SGHRS, YFSETQ. This CDR3 is CASSSDLAGVYEQYF. CDR3 nucleotide sequence: TGCGCCAGCAGCTCAGATCTAGCGGGGGTATACGAGCAGTACTTC.

This clone has a handful of counts. J is TRBJ1-4 and V is TRBV15; no clear D. V was pared by 2 bases and J by 0 bases, with 16 bases between. Germline assignment: CDR1 LNHNV and CDR2 YYDKDF (reference sequence). The CDR3 is 18 residues long. The CDR3 DNA is TGTGCCACCAGCAGAAACAAAGGAAGGAGGGCAACTAATGAAAAACTGTTTTTT. Translation: CATSRNKGRRATNEKLFF.

The chain uses TRBV11-2 and TRBJ2-5; no firm D call. Germline lookup yields CDR1 SGHAT and CDR2 FQNNGV. V dropped 1 base and J dropped 5 bases, with 14 bases sitting between them. This CDR3 comprises 15 residues. This chain's CDR3 is CASSLAWTIQETQYF. CDR3 DNA sequence: TGTGCCAGCAGCTTAGCATGGACCATCCAGGAGACCCAGTACTTC.

Note on this clone: This sample includes further DNA sequences coding for the same CDR3. The chain joins TRBV7-8 to TRBJ1-1; the D gene is possibly TRBD1 (5 bases). Germline lookup yields CDR1 SGHVS and CDR2 FQNEAQ. The CDR3 is 14 amino acids. Trimming shortened V by 5 bases and J by 1 base, and 11 bases separated the two germline ends. The CDR3 spells CASSGRAENTEAFF. In nucleotides, the CDR3 is TGTGCCAGCAGCGGCAGGGCCGAGAACACTGAAGCTTTCTTT.

The rearrangement joins TRBV6-5 to TRBJ1-1; no clear D. The CDR3 consists of 13 residues. The ends were cut back, 8 bases at V and 1 base at J, with 11 bases in the middle. Per the germline V gene, CDR1 is MNHEY and CDR2 is SVGAGI. This chain's CDR3 is CASRITKNTEAFF. CDR3 nucleotides: TGTGCCAGCCGCATCACGAAGAACACTGAAGCTTTCTTT.

This clone has only a few counts. The rearrangement links TRBV28 to TRBJ1-1; 8 nucleotides line up with TRBD1. Looked up from germline, CDR1 is MDHEN and CDR2 is SYDVKM. V shed 6 bases and J 10 bases; nucleotides not matched to a gene: 7. The CDR3 runs 12 residues. CDR3 nucleotide sequence: TGTGCCAGCAGCTACGGGACAGGTACAGCTTTCTTT. Translated: CASSYGTGTAFF. Full variable domain (outside the CDR3, taken from reference TRBV28 and TRBJ1-1): DVKVTQSSRYLVKRTGEKVFLECVQDMDHENMFWYRQDPGLGLRLIYFSYDVKMKEKGDIPEGYSVSREKKERFSLILESASTNQTSMYLCASSYGTGTAFFGQGTRLTVV.

The chain carries TRBV29-1 and TRBJ2-2, with 7 bases that match TRBD2. The V gene's germline CDR1 is SQVTM and CDR2 ANQGSEA. J lost 4 bases, V lost 5 bases, and 7 bases had no gene match. This CDR3 region has 14 residues. In nucleotides, the CDR3 is TGCAGCGTTCGACATCCGGGAGGCACCGGGGAGCTGTTTTTT. Translated: CSVRHPGGTGELFF.

This sequence joins TRBV4-2 and TRBJ1-5; 7 bases agree with TRBD1. The V and J ends lost 3 bases and 2 bases, in that order; junction bases with no gene match: 4. Germline V gene lookup returns CDR1 LGHNA and CDR2 YNFKEQ. The length of the CDR3 is 15 residues. The CDR3 is CASSQHTGGNQPQHF. CDR3 nucleotide sequence: TGTGCCAGCAGCCAGCACACAGGGGGCAATCAGCCCCAGCATTTT.

The chain links TRBV5-1 to TRBJ2-2; no definite D call. This CDR3 is built from 13 residues. In germline, CDR1 is SGHRS, CDR2 YFSETQ. The ends were cut back, 1 base at V and 7 bases at J, with 8 bases in the middle. The CDR3 nucleotides read TGCGCCAGCAGCTTGAATTGGAGCGGGGAGCTGTTTTTT. Translated: CASSLNWSGELFF. The variable domain in full, with the rest retrieved from reference TRBV5-1 and TRBJ2-2, is KAGVTQTPRYLIKTRGQQVTLSCSPISGHRSVSWYQQTPGQGLQFLFEYFSETQRNKGNFPGRFSGRQFSNSRSEMNVSTLELGDSALYLCASSLNWSGELFFGEGSRLTVL.

The rearrangement joins TRBV7-2 to TRBJ2-2; D not resolved. Germline V gives CDR1 SGHTA, CDR2 FQGNSA. The V end was cut by 5 bases, the J end by 4 bases, with 23 bases between. This CDR3 is 18 amino acids long. The DNA for the CDR3 is TGTGCCAGCAGCCCCGAACCCCCGAATTTTTCGGGCACCGGGGAGCTGTTTTTT. Amino acids: CASSPEPPNFSGTGELFF.

The chain is built from TRBV6-5 and TRBJ2-7, with D possibly matching TRBD2 (6 bases). The CDR3 is 13 amino acids. V was clipped by 2 bases and J by 6 bases, with 11 bases between them. Germline CDR1 reads MNHEY; CDR2 reads SVGAGI. The CDR3 loop is CASSYRLEGEQYF. CDR3 nucleotide sequence: TGTGCCAGCAGTTACCGGTTGGAGGGCGAGCAGTACTTC.

The chain links TRBV27 to TRBJ2-7; TRBD2 matches 7 bases. Germline-derived CDR1 and CDR2 are MNHEY and SMNVEV (reference sequence). The CDR3 length is 14 residues. The ends lost 2 bases at V and 1 base at J; junction bases unmatched: 2. The CDR3 DNA reads as TGTGCCAGCAGTTTACTAGCGGATTCCTACGAGCAGTACTTC. Translated: CASSLLADSYEQYF.

V gene TRBV14 combines with J gene TRBJ2-5, with 8 bases fitting TRBD1. Germline assignment: CDR1 SGHDN and CDR2 FVKESK. V lost 0 bases to trimming and J lost 5 bases; unmatched junction nucleotides: 14. This CDR3 is built from 18 residues. The chain's CDR3 is CASSQDWWGRGLSETQYF. In DNA, the CDR3 is TGTGCCAGCAGCCAAGATTGGTGGGGCAGGGGGCTGTCCGAGACCCAGTACTTC. Complete variable domain (other parts from reference TRBV14 and TRBJ2-5): EAGVTQFPSHSVIEKGQTVTLRCDPISGHDNLYWYRRVMGKEIKFLLHFVKESKQDESGMPNNRFLAERTGGTYSTLKVQPAELEDSGVYFCASSQDWWGRGLSETQYFGPGTRLLVL.

The chain couples TRBV18 to TRBJ1-4, with D possibly being TRBD1 (6 bases). The CDR3 is made up of 13 amino acids. V lost 5 bases and J 7 bases, leaving 11 bases between the germline ends. CDR1 and CDR2 from the germline V gene are KGHSH and LQKENI. CDR3 DNA sequence: TGTGCCAGCTCAGTACAGGGTGGTGAAAAACTGTTTTTT. Protein: CASSVQGGEKLFF.

The genes are TRBV7-3 and TRBJ2-2; TRBD2 matches at 13 bases. Germline values: CDR1 SGHTA, CDR2 FQGTGA. CDR3 length equals 16 residues. The V segment lost 5 bases and the J segment 5 bases; nucleotides outside the gene matches: 5. Here the CDR3 DNA reads TGTGCCAGCAGCAAGACTAGCGGGAGGATTACCGGGGAGCTGTTTTTT. Amino acid sequence: CASSKTSGRITGELFF.

V usage is TRBV25-1 and J usage is TRBJ1-1; D is unclear. The CDR3 spans 13 residues. Germline CDR1 reads MGHDK; CDR2 reads SYGVNS. Trimming removed 2 bases from V and 6 bases from J, with 10 bases in between. The DNA of the CDR3 is TGTGCCAGCAGTGAAGTAGGAGTTTCTGAAGCTTTCTTT. Encoded protein: CASSEVGVSEAFF.

The CDR3 loop is CAWSGSGYSKLFF. The CDR3 coding sequence is TGTGCCTGGAGTGGATCGGGGTACTCCAAACTGTTTTTT. The rearrangement links TRBV30 to TRBJ1-4; D uncertain. Germline lookup yields CDR1 GTSNPN and CDR2 SVGIG (reference sequence). The CDR3 has 13 amino acids. V was cut by 1 base and J by 11 bases, with 14 bases left in between.

The genes are TRBV28 and TRBJ2-5; D assignment may be TRBD1 or TRBD2 (6 bases each). V was cut by 6 bases and J by 0 bases, with 11 bases left in between. This CDR3 is built from 14 residues. Looked up from germline, CDR1 is MDHEN and CDR2 is SYDVKM. CDR3 sequence reads: CASRRGGNQETQYF. The CDR3, as DNA: TGTGCCAGCAGAAGAGGGGGGAACCAAGAGACCCAGTACTTC.

This sequence joins TRBV7-2 and TRBJ1-4; weak D call: TRBD1 (5 bases). CDR3 length equals 14 residues. The germline V gene encodes CDR1 SGHTA and CDR2 FQGNSA. With 0 bases removed from V and 8 bases from J, the gap between germline ends came to 10 bases. The CDR3 nucleotides are TGTGCCAGCAGCTTAGCGACCCCAGGGGAAAAACTGTTTTTT. This codes for CASSLATPGEKLFF.

In nucleotides, the CDR3 is TGTGCAAGTCGCTGGGGGGGAGAGTCCGCGGGACCCTGCTCTGGGGCCAACGTCCTGACTTTC. It is translated as CASRWGGESAGPCSGANVLTF. This chain joins TRBV12-2 and TRBJ2-6; the table names TRBD2, a call not compared with the DNA. TRBV12-2 is tagged as a pseudogene. The CDR3 extends over 21 amino acids.

This sequence joins TRBV7-3 and TRBJ1-3; no clear D gene. The CDR3 spans 14 residues. V was trimmed by 0 bases and J by 4 bases, leaving 7 bases between them. Germline V gives CDR1 SGHTA, CDR2 FQGTGA. This CDR3 reads CASSLTKEGNTIYF. The CDR3 DNA sequence: TGTGCCAGCAGCTTAACGAAAGAAGGAAACACCATATATTTT.

The DNA of the CDR3 is TGTGCCAGCAGCCCCGGACAGGGAGGCTATGGCTACACCTTC. Its protein is CASSPGQGGYGYTF. The chain is built from TRBV5-6 and TRBJ1-2; TRBD1 matches 8 bases. Germline V gene lookup returns CDR1 SGHDT and CDR2 YYEEEE. Trimming took 4 bases from V and 4 from J; bases not matched to a gene: 6. This CDR3 has 14 residues. Full variable domain (outside the CDR3, taken from reference TRBV5-6 and TRBJ1-2): DAGVTQSPTHLIKTRGQQVTLRCSPKSGHDTVSWYQQALGQGPQFIFQYYEEEERQRGNFPDRFSGHQFPNYSSELNVNALLLGDSALYLCASSPGQGGYGYTFGSGTRLTVV.

This rearrangement joins TRBV5-8 to TRBJ1-5; weak D call: TRBD1 (5 bases). Trimming pared 3 bases from V and 0 bases from J, leaving 10 bases between. The CDR3 extends over 15 amino acids. Germline V gene data show CDR1 as SGHTS and CDR2 as YDEGEE. The CDR3 is CASSSGTVSNQPQHF. DNA for the CDR3: TGTGCCAGCAGCTCCGGGACGGTTAGCAATCAGCCCCAGCATTTT.